The present T cell receptor (beta chain) was sequenced within a study of Ad26.COV2.S vaccination and SARS-CoV-2 variants. TCRdb's table, derived via immunoSEQ multiplex PCR, lists solely in-frame clones and lacks some. The sample consists of hundreds of thousands of clones, around 88% of them appearing once. Germline V CDR1 and CDR2: KGHSH, LQKENI. The CDR3 runs to 14 residues. With 3 bases clipped from V and 6 bases from J, the junction kept 3 bases outside the gene matches. As to this clone: Its specificity is not known.

Overall study results and limits: Non-spike TCR breadth did not differ much between vaccine and placebo recipients. Vaccinees displayed broader spike-specific TCR repertoires than placebo recipients.

This sample's treatment: over 15 received Ad26.COV2.S at low or high dose, single or two shots; roughly 5 received placebo; per-sample allocation not given. Following the first vaccine or placebo injection, samples were taken on day 63. The J gene is TRBJ2-1, the V gene TRBV18, with 9 bases identical to TRBD2. The sequence was collected from a person aged 18 to 59 who received the Ad26.COV2.S COVID-19 vaccine or a placebo. Sequencing was performed on peripheral blood, taken in a trial of Ad26.COV2.S vaccine versus placebo. CDR3 in DNA: TGTGCCAGCTCACCGAAGCGGGGGGTCAATGAGCAGTTCTTC. Encoded protein: CASSPKRGVNEQFF.